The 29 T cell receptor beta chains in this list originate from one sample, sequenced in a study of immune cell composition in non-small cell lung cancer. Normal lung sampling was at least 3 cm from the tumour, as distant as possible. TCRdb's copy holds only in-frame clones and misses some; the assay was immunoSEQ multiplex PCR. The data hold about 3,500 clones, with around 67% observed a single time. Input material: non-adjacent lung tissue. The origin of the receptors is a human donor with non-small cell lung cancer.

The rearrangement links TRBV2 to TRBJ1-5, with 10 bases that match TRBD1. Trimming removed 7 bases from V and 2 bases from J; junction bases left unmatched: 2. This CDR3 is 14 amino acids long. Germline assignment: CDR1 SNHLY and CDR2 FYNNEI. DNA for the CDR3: TGTGCCAGCACTGGGACAGGGGGCAATCAGCCCCAGCATTTT. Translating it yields CASTGTGGNQPQHF.

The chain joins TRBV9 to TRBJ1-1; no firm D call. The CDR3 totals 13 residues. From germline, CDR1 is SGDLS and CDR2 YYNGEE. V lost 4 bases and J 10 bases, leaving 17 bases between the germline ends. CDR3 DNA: TGTGCCAGCAGCCCCCCCGGGCGAGCGGGAGCTTTCTTT. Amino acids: CASSPPGRAGAFF.

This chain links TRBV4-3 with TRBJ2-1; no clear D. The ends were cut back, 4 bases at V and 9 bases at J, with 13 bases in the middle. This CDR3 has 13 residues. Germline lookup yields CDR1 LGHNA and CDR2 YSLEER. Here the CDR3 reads CASSRVILGEQFF. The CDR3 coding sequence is TGCGCCAGCAGCCGAGTAATCCTCGGTGAGCAGTTCTTC.

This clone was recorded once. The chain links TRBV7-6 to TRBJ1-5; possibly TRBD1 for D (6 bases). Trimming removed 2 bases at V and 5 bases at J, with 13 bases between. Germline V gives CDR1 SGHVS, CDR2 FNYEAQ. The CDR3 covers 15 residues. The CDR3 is CASSLRGAGDQPQHF. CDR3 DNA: TGTGCCAGCAGCTTACGGGGGGCGGGGGATCAGCCCCAGCATTTT.

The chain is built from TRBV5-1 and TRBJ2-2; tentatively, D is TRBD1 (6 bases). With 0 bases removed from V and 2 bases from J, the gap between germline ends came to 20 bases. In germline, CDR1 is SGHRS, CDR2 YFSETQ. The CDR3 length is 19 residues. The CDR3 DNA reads TGCGCCAGCAGCTTGGCTTTTTCACGGACAGTCAGAAACACCGGGGAGCTGTTTTTT. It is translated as CASSLAFSRTVRNTGELFF.

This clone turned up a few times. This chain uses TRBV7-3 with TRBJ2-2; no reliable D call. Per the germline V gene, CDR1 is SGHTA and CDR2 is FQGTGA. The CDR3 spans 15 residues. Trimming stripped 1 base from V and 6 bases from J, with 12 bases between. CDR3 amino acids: CASSLITQSPGELFF. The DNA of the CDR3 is TGTGCCAGCAGCTTAATCACACAATCCCCCGGGGAGCTGTTTTTT.

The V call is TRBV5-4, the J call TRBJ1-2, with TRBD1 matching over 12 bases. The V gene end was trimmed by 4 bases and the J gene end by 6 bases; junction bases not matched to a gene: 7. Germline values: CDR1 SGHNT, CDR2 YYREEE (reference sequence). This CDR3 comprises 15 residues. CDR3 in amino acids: CASSPGQGAQHGYTF. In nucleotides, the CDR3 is TGTGCCAGCAGCCCGGGACAGGGGGCGCAACATGGCTACACCTTC.

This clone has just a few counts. CDR3 in amino acids: CASSQPGTRDGSYEQYF. The CDR3 DNA reads as TGTGCCAGCAGCCAACCCGGGACTAGGGATGGATCCTACGAGCAGTACTTC. This chain links TRBV4-2 with TRBJ2-7; 8 nucleotides line up with TRBD2. This CDR3 is 17 amino acids long. Trimming cost V 2 bases and J 1 base; bases outside gene matches: 10. The germline V gene has CDR1 LGHNA and CDR2 YNFKEQ.

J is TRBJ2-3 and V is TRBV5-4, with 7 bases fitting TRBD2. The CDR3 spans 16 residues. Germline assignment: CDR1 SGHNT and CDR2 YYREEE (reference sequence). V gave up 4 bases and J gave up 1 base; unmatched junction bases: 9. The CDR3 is CASSGVGGFRTDTQYF. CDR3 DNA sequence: TGTGCCAGCAGCGGGGTCGGGGGGTTCCGCACAGATACGCAGTATTTT. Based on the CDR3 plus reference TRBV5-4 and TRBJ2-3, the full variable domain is ETGVTQSPTHLIKTRGQQVTLRCSSQSGHNTVSWYQQALGQGPQFIFQYYREEENGRGNFPPRFSGLQFPNYSSELNVNALELDDSALYLCASSGVGGFRTDTQYFGPGTRLTVL.

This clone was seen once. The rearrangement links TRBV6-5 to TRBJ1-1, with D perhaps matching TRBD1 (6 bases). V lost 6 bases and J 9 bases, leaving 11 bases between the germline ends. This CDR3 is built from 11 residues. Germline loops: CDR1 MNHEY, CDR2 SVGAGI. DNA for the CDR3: TGTGCCAGCAGCCTCCAGGGGAAAGCTTTCTTT. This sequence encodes CASSLQGKAFF.

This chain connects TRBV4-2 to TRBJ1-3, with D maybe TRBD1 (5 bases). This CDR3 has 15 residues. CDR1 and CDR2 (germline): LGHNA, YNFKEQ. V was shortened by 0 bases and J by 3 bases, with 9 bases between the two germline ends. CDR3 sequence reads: CASSQEPRDGNTIYF. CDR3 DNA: TGTGCCAGCAGCCAAGAACCCAGGGATGGAAACACCATATATTTT.

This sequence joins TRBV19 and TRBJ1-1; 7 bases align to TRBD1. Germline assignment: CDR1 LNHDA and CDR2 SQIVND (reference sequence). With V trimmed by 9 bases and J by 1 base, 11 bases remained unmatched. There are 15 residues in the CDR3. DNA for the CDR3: TGTGCCAGCGAGAACCCGGGACAGCAGAACACTGAAGCTTTCTTT. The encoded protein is CASENPGQQNTEAFF. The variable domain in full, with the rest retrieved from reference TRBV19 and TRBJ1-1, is DGGITQSPKYLFRKEGQNVTLSCEQNLNHDAMYWYRQDPGQGLRLIYYSQIVNDFQKGDIAEGYSVSREKKESFPLTVTSAQKNPTAFYLCASENPGQQNTEAFFGQGTRLTVV.

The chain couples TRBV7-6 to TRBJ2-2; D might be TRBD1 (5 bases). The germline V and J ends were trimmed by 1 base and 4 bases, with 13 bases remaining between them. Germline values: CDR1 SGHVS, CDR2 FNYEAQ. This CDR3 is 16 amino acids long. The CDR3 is CASSLGGGALTGELFF. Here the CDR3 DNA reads TGTGCCAGCAGCTTAGGGGGCGGAGCCCTCACCGGGGAGCTGTTTTTT. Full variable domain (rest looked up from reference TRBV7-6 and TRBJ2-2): GAGVSQSPRYKVTKRGQDVALRCDPISGHVSLYWYRQALGQGPEFLTYFNYEAQQDKSGLPNDRFSAERPEGSISTLTIQRTEQRDSAMYRCASSLGGGALTGELFFGEGSRLTVL.

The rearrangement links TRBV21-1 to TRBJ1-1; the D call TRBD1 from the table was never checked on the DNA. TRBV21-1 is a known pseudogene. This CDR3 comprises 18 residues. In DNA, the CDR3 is TGTGCCAGCAGCAAAAGCGGCAGGGGGCGCGGAAAGAACACTGAAGCTTTCTTT. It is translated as CASSKSGRGRGKNTEAFF.

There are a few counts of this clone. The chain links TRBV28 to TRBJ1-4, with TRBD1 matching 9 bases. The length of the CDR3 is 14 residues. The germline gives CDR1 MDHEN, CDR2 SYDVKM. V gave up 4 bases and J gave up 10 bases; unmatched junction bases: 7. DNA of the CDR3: TGTGCCAGCAGTTCCTGGGACAGGGAGGGAAAACTGTTTTTT. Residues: CASSSWDREGKLFF.

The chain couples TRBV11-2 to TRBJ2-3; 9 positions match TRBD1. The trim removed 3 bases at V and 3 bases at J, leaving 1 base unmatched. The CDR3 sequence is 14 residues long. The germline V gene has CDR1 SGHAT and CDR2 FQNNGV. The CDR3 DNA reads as TGTGCCAGCAGCTTTGACAGGGGGACAGATACGCAGTATTTT. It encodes CASSFDRGTDTQYF. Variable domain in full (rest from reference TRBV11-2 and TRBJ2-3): EAGVAQSPRYKIIEKRQSVAFWCNPISGHATLYWYQQILGQGPKLLIQFQNNGVVDDSQLPKDRFSAERLKGVDSTLKIQPAKLEDSAVYLCASSFDRGTDTQYFGPGTRLTVL.

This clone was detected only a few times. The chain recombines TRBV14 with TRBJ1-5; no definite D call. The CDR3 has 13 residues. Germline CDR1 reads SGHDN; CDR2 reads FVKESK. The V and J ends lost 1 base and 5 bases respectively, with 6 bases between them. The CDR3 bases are TGTGCCAGCAGCCAAGCCGGGGATCAGCCCCAGCATTTT. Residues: CASSQAGDQPQHF.

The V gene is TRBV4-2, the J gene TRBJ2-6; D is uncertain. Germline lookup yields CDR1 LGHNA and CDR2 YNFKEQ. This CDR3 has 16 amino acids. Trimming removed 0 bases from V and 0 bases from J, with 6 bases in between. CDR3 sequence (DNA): TGTGCCAGCAGCCAAGACTCGAGCTCTGGGGCCAACGTCCTGACTTTC. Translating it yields CASSQDSSSGANVLTF.

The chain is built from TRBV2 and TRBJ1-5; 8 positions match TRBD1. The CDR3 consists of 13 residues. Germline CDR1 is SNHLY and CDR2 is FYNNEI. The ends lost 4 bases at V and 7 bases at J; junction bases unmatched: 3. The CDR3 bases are TGTGCCAGCAGTGCAACAGGGGGGCAGCCCCAGCATTTT. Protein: CASSATGGQPQHF. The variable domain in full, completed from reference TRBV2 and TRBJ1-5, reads EPEVTQTPSHQVTQMGQEVILRCVPISNHLYFYWYRQILGQKVEFLVSFYNNEISEKSEIFDDQFSVERPDGSNFTLKIRSTKLEDSAMYFCASSATGGQPQHFGDGTRLSIL.

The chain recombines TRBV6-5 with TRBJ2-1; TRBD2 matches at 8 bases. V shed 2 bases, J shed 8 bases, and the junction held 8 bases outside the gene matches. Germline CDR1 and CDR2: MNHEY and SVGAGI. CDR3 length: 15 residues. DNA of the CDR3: TGTGCCAGCAGTTACACGGGTAGCGGGATTCATGAGCAGTTCTTC. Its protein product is CASSYTGSGIHEQFF.

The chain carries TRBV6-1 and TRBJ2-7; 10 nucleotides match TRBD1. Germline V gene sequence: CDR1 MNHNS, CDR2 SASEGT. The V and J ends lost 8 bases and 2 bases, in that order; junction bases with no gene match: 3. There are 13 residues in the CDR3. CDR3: CASGQGVTYEQYF. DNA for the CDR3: TGTGCCAGCGGACAGGGGGTGACCTACGAGCAGTACTTC.

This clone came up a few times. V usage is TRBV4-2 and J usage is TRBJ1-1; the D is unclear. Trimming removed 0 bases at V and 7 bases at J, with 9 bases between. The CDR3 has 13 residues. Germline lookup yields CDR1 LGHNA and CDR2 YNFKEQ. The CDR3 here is CASSQEVVSEAFF. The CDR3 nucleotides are TGTGCCAGCAGCCAAGAAGTTGTGAGTGAAGCTTTCTTT.

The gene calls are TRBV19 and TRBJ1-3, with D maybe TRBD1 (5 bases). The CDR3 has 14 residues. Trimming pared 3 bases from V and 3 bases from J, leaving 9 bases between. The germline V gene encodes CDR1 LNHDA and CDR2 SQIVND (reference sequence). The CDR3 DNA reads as TGTGCCAGTAGTATCCCAGGACATGGAAACACCATATATTTT. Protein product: CASSIPGHGNTIYF.

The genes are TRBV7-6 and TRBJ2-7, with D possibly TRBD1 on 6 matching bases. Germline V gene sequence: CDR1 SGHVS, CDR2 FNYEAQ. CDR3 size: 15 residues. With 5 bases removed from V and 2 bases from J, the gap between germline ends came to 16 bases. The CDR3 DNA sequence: TGTGCCAGCAGCGCAACAGGGAGCCCTCCCTACGAGCAGTACTTC. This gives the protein CASSATGSPPYEQYF.

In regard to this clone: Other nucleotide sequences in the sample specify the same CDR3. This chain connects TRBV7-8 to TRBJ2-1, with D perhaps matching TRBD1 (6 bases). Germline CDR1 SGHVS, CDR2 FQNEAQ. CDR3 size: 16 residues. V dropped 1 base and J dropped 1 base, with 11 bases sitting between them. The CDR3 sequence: CASSLGGRGSYNEQFF. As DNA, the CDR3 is TGTGCCAGCAGCTTAGGTGGCAGGGGATCCTACAATGAGCAGTTCTTC.

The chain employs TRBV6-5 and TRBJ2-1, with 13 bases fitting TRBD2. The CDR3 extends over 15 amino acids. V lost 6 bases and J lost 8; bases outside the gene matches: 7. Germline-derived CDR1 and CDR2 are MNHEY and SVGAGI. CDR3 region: CASRMGTSGIDEQFF. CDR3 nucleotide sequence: TGTGCCAGCAGGATGGGGACTAGCGGGATCGATGAGCAGTTCTTC.

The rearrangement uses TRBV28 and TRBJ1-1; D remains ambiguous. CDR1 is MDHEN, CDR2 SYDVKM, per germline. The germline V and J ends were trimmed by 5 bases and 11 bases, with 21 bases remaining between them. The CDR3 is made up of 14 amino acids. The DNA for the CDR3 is TGTGCCAGCAGTCCTATAGAATCGTTCTCTCGCGCTTTCTTT. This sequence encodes CASSPIESFSRAFF.

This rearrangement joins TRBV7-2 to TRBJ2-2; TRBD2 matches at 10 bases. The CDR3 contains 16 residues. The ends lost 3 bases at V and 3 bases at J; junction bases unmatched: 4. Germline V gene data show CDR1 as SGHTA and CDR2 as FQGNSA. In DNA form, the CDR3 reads TGTGCCAGCAGCTTGGGTCTAGCGGGAGACACCGGGGAGCTGTTTTTT. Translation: CASSLGLAGDTGELFF. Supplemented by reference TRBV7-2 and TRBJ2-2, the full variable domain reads GAGVSQSPSNKVTEKGKDVELRCDPISGHTALYWYRQSLGQGLEFLIYFQGNSAPDKSGLPSDRFSAERTGGSVSTLTIQRTQQEDSAVYLCASSLGLAGDTGELFFGEGSRLTVL.

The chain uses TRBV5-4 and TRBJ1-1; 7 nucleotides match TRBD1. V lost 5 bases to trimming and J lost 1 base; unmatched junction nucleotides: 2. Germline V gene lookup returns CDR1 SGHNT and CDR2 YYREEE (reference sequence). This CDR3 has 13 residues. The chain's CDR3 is CASSDRANTEAFF. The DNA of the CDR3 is TGTGCCAGCAGTGACAGGGCGAACACTGAAGCTTTCTTT.